The 5 T cell receptor beta chains below were found in one sample sequenced in a study of T cell clones after liver transplantation. TCRdb keeps only in-frame clones here, not all; method: immunoSEQ multiplex PCR. The sample lists roughly 65,000 clones, 80% to 95% occurring once. Material: CD4+ T cells from blood, obtained approximately 25 months after liver transplant. The origin of the receptors is a human patient who received a liver transplant. Some T cells may arise from the graft donor.

The chain couples TRBV5-1 to TRBJ2-2; D ambiguous. The germline CDR1 and CDR2 sequences are SGHRS and YFSETQ. This CDR3 comprises 11 residues. Trimming took 0 bases from V and 6 from J, leaving 0 bases between them. DNA for the CDR3: TGCGCCAGCAGCTTGGCCGGGGAGCTGTTTTTT. This encodes CASSLAGELFF.

This chain uses TRBV5-6 with TRBJ2-1, with 10 positions matching TRBD1. Per the germline V gene, CDR1 is SGHDT and CDR2 is YYEEEE. Trimming took 4 bases from V and 8 from J; bases not matched to a gene: 9. The CDR3 spans 15 residues. CDR3 sequence (DNA): TGTGCCAGCAGCCGGGGGGACAGGGGTTCCCATGAGCAGTTCTTC. Translating it yields CASSRGDRGSHEQFF.

A remark on this clone: This clone may be a read error of a much larger clone one base away. The rearrangement links TRBV11-2 to TRBJ1-5; D call uncertain. There are 13 residues in the CDR3. Germline lookup yields CDR1 SGHAT and CDR2 FQNNGV. Trimming stripped 2 bases from V and 0 bases from J, with 2 bases between. The DNA for the CDR3 is TGTGCCAGCAGCTTACTTAGCAATCAGCCCCAGCATTTT. It specifies CASSLLSNQPQHF.

The chain uses TRBV10-3 and TRBJ2-2, with D possibly called TRBD1 or TRBD2 (5 bases each). Germline-derived CDR1 and CDR2 are ENHRY and SYGVKD. V was pared by 4 bases and J by 1 base, with 10 bases between. This CDR3 spans 15 amino acids. Here the CDR3 DNA reads TGTGCCATCAGTGGACGGGACGGGAACACCGGGGAGCTGTTTTTT. Translated: CAISGRDGNTGELFF.

V gene TRBV7-8 combines with J gene TRBJ1-2, with D perhaps TRBD1 (6 bases). V shed 4 bases and J shed 7 bases, with 16 bases lying between them. This CDR3 region has 14 residues. Germline CDR1 SGHVS, CDR2 FQNEAQ. The CDR3 spells CASSSDLYRVGYTF. The CDR3 nucleotides read TGTGCCAGCAGCTCAGATCTTTACAGGGTTGGCTACACCTTC.